The source of this T cell receptor beta chain is a study of circulating CD8 cells and anti-PD-1 response in melanoma. Study-wide background: Treatment was intravenous nivolumab at 3 mg/kg every 2 weeks. Study-level points and caveats: Under 7% of TRB clonotypes were shared between subsets at M1.

From live CD3+CD8+TCRalphabeta+ cells, four PD-1 and/or TIGIT subsets were sorted. This CDR3 has 13 amino acids. Germline V CDR1 and CDR2: SGHRS, YFSETQ. V shed 0 bases and J shed 5 bases, with 6 bases lying between them. Using approximately 15 ng of total RNA, TCR libraries were made with the QIAseq Immune Repertoire TCR panel. MiXCR was run by TCRdb on the reads, yielding one entry per CDR3 protein. In the table there are roughly 450 distinct CDR3 sequences, approximately 9.9% of which are singletons. By sample share, this clonotype is medium-sized (0.01 to 0.1%). No antigen is known for it. The sample was CD8+ T cells from PBMCs, taken at baseline or after one month of anti-PD-1 therapy (not recorded which). This receptor was obtained from a human donor with melanoma. The J gene is TRBJ1-5, the V gene TRBV5-1; unclear D gene. Here the CDR3 DNA reads TGCGCCAGCAGCTTGGCCGGGGATCAGCCCCAGCATTTT. It specifies CASSLAGDQPQHF.